This TCR beta chain was documented in a study of vaccination and CD4 T cells after COVID-19. The wider study: Post-diagnosis, post-COVID samples were collected after a median approximately 97 days, ranging 35 to 161.

CD4+ T cells that had been cultured provided DNA sequenced with the Oncomine TCR Beta short-read assay. TCRdb reprocessed the PCR reads with MiXCR, giving one entry per CDR3 protein. Of under 4,000 distinct CDR3 sequences in the sample, roughly 18% are singletons; the top ten hold under 25%. Treatment described: roughly 11-day PBMC culture with coronavirus spike peptide pools or control peptides (ViraFEST assay). There are 16 residues in the CDR3. Germline-derived CDR1 and CDR2 are MNHNS and SASEGT. V gave up 6 bases and J gave up 3 bases; unmatched junction bases: 12. With respect to this clonotype: Its antigen is not known.

General observations from the study: Nearly all convalescent vaccine-specific clones, 304 of 307, recognized only SARS-CoV-2 spike.

The sample consisted of CD4+ T cells from blood, cultured in vitro. The chain couples TRBV6-1 to TRBJ1-1; TRBD1 agrees at 8 bases. This clonotype was obtained from a human donor who had recovered from COVID-19. CDR3 DNA sequence: TGTGCCAGCAGCCCAAACAGGGGGGGCCTGCACACTGAAGCTTTCTTT. It yields the protein CASSPNRGGLHTEAFF.